Below, 32 T cell receptor beta chains from the same sample are listed, as sequenced in a study of T cell repertoires in cytomegalovirus infection. TCRdb called the reads again in MiXCR, with one record for every CDR3 protein. This table has a few hundred thousand distinct CDR3 sequences, 20% to 25% appearing once. No antigen is known for these receptors. Sequencing was performed on cultured PBMCs, taken from culture after CMV antigen stimulation. The receptors shown here come from a human donor in good health (CMV status not recorded). Some clones in this sample may be carry-over from other donors' samples.

This clonotype was observed a few times. The gene calls are TRBV6-2 or TRBV6-3 and TRBJ2-5, with 10 bases lining up with TRBD2. With 2 bases clipped from V and 5 bases from J, the junction kept 2 bases outside the gene matches. The length of the CDR3 is 14 residues. Germline V gene sequence: CDR1 MNHEY, CDR2 SVGEGT. The CDR3 DNA is TGTGCCAGCAGTTACCGGACTAGCGGTGAGACCCAGTACTTC. The encoded protein is CASSYRTSGETQYF.

The chain couples TRBV20-1 to TRBJ1-5; TRBD1 is a possible D gene (6 bases). CDR3 length equals 14 residues. Trimming took off 6 bases at V and 4 bases at J, with 16 bases between the two ends. Germline CDR1 and CDR2: DFQATT and SNEGSKA (reference sequence). The CDR3 region is CSARGSEGNQPQHF. CDR3 nucleotide sequence: TGCAGTGCGAGGGGGTCAGAGGGGAATCAGCCCCAGCATTTT.

This clonotype was counted many times. The V gene is TRBV7-8, the J gene TRBJ2-5; no clear D gene. CDR1 is SGHVS, CDR2 FQNEAQ, per germline. The V end lost 7 bases, the J end lost 2 bases, and 17 bases lay between the germline ends. This CDR3 has 15 amino acids. CDR3 nucleotide sequence: TGTGCCAGCACCACCACAGAATGGATACAAGAGACCCAGTACTTC. Translating it yields CASTTTEWIQETQYF.

The sample holds many counts of this clonotype. The V call is TRBV28, the J call TRBJ1-4; 8 positions match TRBD1. CDR1 MDHEN and CDR2 SYDVKM come from the germline V gene. The V and J ends lost 5 bases and 8 bases, in that order; junction bases with no gene match: 10. The CDR3 extends over 15 amino acids. Written as DNA, the CDR3 is TGTGCCAGCAGTAACCCCGGGACAGGCTACGAAAAACTGTTTTTT. It specifies CASSNPGTGYEKLFF.

CDR3 sequence reads: CASSLDGGAYEQYF. Here the CDR3 DNA reads TGTGCCAGCAGCTTAGATGGGGGGGCCTACGAGCAGTACTTC. The chain uses TRBV7-3 and TRBJ2-7, with 7 bases identical to TRBD2. The germline V gene has CDR1 SGHTA and CDR2 FQGTGA. The CDR3 extends over 14 amino acids. Trimming took 2 bases from V and 2 from J; bases not matched to a gene: 3.

This clonotype has ten or more counts. The gene calls are TRBV7-2 and TRBJ2-7, with D perhaps TRBD2 (5 bases). CDR1 SGHTA and CDR2 FQGNSA come from the germline V gene. This CDR3 has 15 amino acids. The germline V and J ends were trimmed by 0 bases and 2 bases, with 11 bases remaining between them. The CDR3 nucleotides are TGTGCCAGCAGCTTAGCGCCGGGGAAACCCTACGAGCAGTACTTC. This sequence encodes CASSLAPGKPYEQYF.

This clonotype has more than one count but fewer than ten. This chain uses TRBV7-2 with TRBJ2-7; D gene ambiguous. In germline, CDR1 is SGHTA, CDR2 FQGNSA. Trimming took off 8 bases at V and 5 bases at J, with 13 bases between the two ends. CDR3 size: 12 residues. This chain's CDR3 is CASHFLDDEQYF. The DNA of the CDR3 is TGTGCCAGCCATTTCTTAGACGACGAGCAGTACTTC.

The rearrangement uses TRBV6-2 or TRBV6-3 and TRBJ1-2; D is perhaps TRBD1 (6 bases). The CDR3 has 14 amino acids. From germline, CDR1 is MNHEY and CDR2 SVGEGT. V lost 0 bases and J 8 bases, leaving 13 bases between the germline ends. The CDR3 DNA is TGTGCCAGCAGTTACTCGTGGACAGTTGACGGCTACACCTTC. Residues: CASSYSWTVDGYTF.

This rearrangement joins TRBV27 to TRBJ2-1, with TRBD2 matching over 7 bases. From germline, CDR1 is MNHEY and CDR2 SMNVEV (reference sequence). The CDR3 sequence is 16 residues long. The ends lost 5 bases at V and 4 bases at J; junction bases unmatched: 11. The CDR3 reads CASSGGGPLSYNEQFF. CDR3 DNA: TGTGCCAGCAGTGGGGGAGGGCCACTATCTTACAATGAGCAGTTCTTC.

The chain links TRBV12-3 or TRBV12-4 to TRBJ1-6, with 9 bases that match TRBD1. The CDR3 consists of 15 residues. V shed 4 bases and J 7 bases; nucleotides not matched to a gene: 5. The CDR3 sequence is CASSSRTGDNSPLHF. CDR3 in DNA: TGTGCCAGCAGTTCCCGGACAGGGGACAATTCACCCCTCCACTTT.

The rearrangement uses TRBV4-1 and TRBJ2-1, with 9 positions matching TRBD2. The CDR3 contains 15 residues. Unmatched junction bases numbered 7, after V lost 3 bases and J lost 7 bases. The germline CDR1 and CDR2 sequences are MGHRA and YSYEKL. The CDR3, as DNA: TGCGCCAGCAGCCAGCCGGGACTAGCTGGAAATGAGCAGTTCTTC. Its translation: CASSQPGLAGNEQFF.

This clonotype was seen just once. V and J are TRBV5-4 and TRBJ2-2; tentatively, D is TRBD2 (5 bases). The CDR3 extends over 15 amino acids. Germline V CDR1 and CDR2: SGHNT, YYREEE (reference sequence). V lost 2 bases, J lost 3 bases, and 11 bases lay in between. The DNA for the CDR3 is TGTGCCAGCAGCTTAAGAGGGTGGGACACCGGGGAGCTGTTTTTT. It is translated as CASSLRGWDTGELFF.

The J gene is TRBJ2-1, the V gene TRBV5-1; 12 bases fit TRBD2. Germline CDR1 SGHRS, CDR2 YFSETQ. The CDR3 length is 18 residues. The V and J ends lost 2 bases and 4 bases, in that order; junction bases with no gene match: 10. In DNA form, the CDR3 reads TGCGCCAGCAGCTTATCGGCTAGCGGGAGGGCCGGATACAATGAGCAGTTCTTC. Encoded protein: CASSLSASGRAGYNEQFF. The complete variable domain, with remaining parts taken from reference TRBV5-1 and TRBJ2-1, reads KAGVTQTPRYLIKTRGQQVTLSCSPISGHRSVSWYQQTPGQGLQFLFEYFSETQRNKGNFPGRFSGRQFSNSRSEMNVSTLELGDSALYLCASSLSASGRAGYNEQFFGPGTRLTVL.

This clonotype was found many times. The chain recombines TRBV7-2 with TRBJ2-3; D unresolved. The CDR3 is made up of 11 amino acids. Germline-derived CDR1 and CDR2 are SGHTA and FQGNSA. V shed 5 bases and J shed 2 bases, with 2 bases lying between them. CDR3 DNA sequence: TGTGCCAGCAGCGTCACAGATACGCAGTATTTT. This codes for CASSVTDTQYF.

This clonotype has just a few counts. The rearrangement links TRBV5-6 to TRBJ2-7; 12 bases match TRBD2. Germline trimming cut 0 bases from V and 2 bases from J; bases unmatched to any gene: 9. Germline-derived CDR1 and CDR2 are SGHDT and YYEEEE. The CDR3 spans 18 residues. The CDR3: CASSLGGRLAGATYEQYF. The CDR3 DNA sequence: TGTGCCAGCAGCTTGGGGGGTAGACTAGCGGGAGCCACCTACGAGCAGTACTTC. Together with reference TRBV5-6 and TRBJ2-7, the CDR3 gives the full variable domain: DAGVTQSPTHLIKTRGQQVTLRCSPKSGHDTVSWYQQALGQGPQFIFQYYEEEERQRGNFPDRFSGHQFPNYSSELNVNALLLGDSALYLCASSLGGRLAGATYEQYFGPGTRLTVT.

This clonotype was detected ten times or more. The chain couples TRBV7-2 to TRBJ2-5; D ambiguous. Germline CDR1 reads SGHTA; CDR2 reads FQGNSA. Trimming stripped 3 bases from V and 5 bases from J, with 10 bases between. The CDR3 is 13 amino acids. CDR3 region: CASSFLELETQYF. DNA of the CDR3: TGTGCCAGCAGCTTTCTAGAGTTGGAGACCCAGTACTTC.

The chain recombines TRBV28 with TRBJ1-2; maybe TRBD1 (6 bases). Trimming shortened V by 8 bases and J by 2 bases, and 12 bases separated the two germline ends. The germline CDR1 and CDR2 sequences are MDHEN and SYDVKM. This CDR3 region has 13 residues. The CDR3 DNA reads as TGTGCCAGCCACTTGGACAGAAACTATGGCTACACCTTC. This sequence encodes CASHLDRNYGYTF.

This chain links TRBV28 with TRBJ2-1, with D possibly being TRBD1 (6 bases). Germline V gives CDR1 MDHEN, CDR2 SYDVKM. Trimming left V 6 bases short and J 4 bases short, with 16 bases between. The CDR3 runs to 15 residues. The CDR3 spells CASSLMGAGYNEQFF. The CDR3 DNA sequence: TGTGCCAGCAGCCTAATGGGGGCAGGATACAATGAGCAGTTCTTC. Filled out from reference TRBV28 and TRBJ2-1, the complete variable domain reads DVKVTQSSRYLVKRTGEKVFLECVQDMDHENMFWYRQDPGLGLRLIYFSYDVKMKEKGDIPEGYSVSREKKERFSLILESASTNQTSMYLCASSLMGAGYNEQFFGPGTRLTVL.

The genes are TRBV5-4 and TRBJ1-1; 8 bases fit TRBD1. Trimming at V came to 4 bases and at J to 2 bases, leaving 13 bases not matched to a gene. There are 17 residues in the CDR3. Germline-derived CDR1 and CDR2 are SGHNT and YYREEE (reference sequence). CDR3 region: CASSPTADRVRNTEAFF. The CDR3 coding sequence is TGTGCCAGCAGCCCAACAGCGGACAGGGTTCGTAACACTGAAGCTTTCTTT.

This clonotype was observed at least ten times. The chain is built from TRBV14 and TRBJ2-7; 7 nucleotides line up with TRBD1. This CDR3 has 14 residues. CDR1 and CDR2 (germline): SGHDN, FVKESK. Germline trimming cut 3 bases from V and 3 bases from J; bases unmatched to any gene: 5. DNA for the CDR3: TGTGCCAGCAGCCAGATAGGGGGCTTCTACGAGCAGTACTTC. Its translation: CASSQIGGFYEQYF.

The rearrangement joins TRBV28 to TRBJ2-3; 11 positions match TRBD1. V was clipped by 4 bases and J by 5 bases; unmatched bases: 8. The CDR3 consists of 16 residues. Germline-derived CDR1 and CDR2 are MDHEN and SYDVKM. CDR3 protein: CASSSTGTGGLDTQYF. DNA for the CDR3: TGTGCCAGCAGTTCAACCGGGACAGGGGGTTTAGATACGCAGTATTTT. The whole variable domain, filled in from reference TRBV28 and TRBJ2-3, reads DVKVTQSSRYLVKRTGEKVFLECVQDMDHENMFWYRQDPGLGLRLIYFSYDVKMKEKGDIPEGYSVSREKKERFSLILESASTNQTSMYLCASSSTGTGGLDTQYFGPGTRLTVL.

The V call is TRBV12-3 or TRBV12-4, the J call TRBJ2-1; D is ambiguous. CDR3 length: 11 amino acids. Trimming took 5 bases from V and 10 from J, leaving 9 bases between them. CDR3 sequence: CASSTNYEQFF. As DNA, the CDR3 is TGTGCCAGCAGTACCAATTACGAGCAGTTCTTC.

This clonotype has only a few counts. The rearrangement joins TRBV10-2 to TRBJ2-3; the match to TRBD2 covers 10 bases. V dropped 7 bases and J dropped 5; count of bases not matched to a gene: 6. The CDR3 is made up of 14 amino acids. Germline V gives CDR1 WSHSY, CDR2 SAAADI. Here the CDR3 reads CASTLAGTQDTQYF. CDR3 bases: TGCGCCAGCACACTAGCGGGAACCCAAGATACGCAGTATTTT.

The chain employs TRBV6-6 and TRBJ2-7, with 9 bases identical to TRBD1. With 6 bases clipped from V and 1 base from J, the junction kept 4 bases outside the gene matches. The germline V gene encodes CDR1 MNHNY and CDR2 SVGAGI (reference sequence). This CDR3 region has 14 residues. Here the CDR3 DNA reads TGTGCCAGCAGAGGCGGGACAGGGTCCTACGAGCAGTACGTC. Translated, it gives CASRGGTGSYEQYV.

This clonotype was seen more than once but under ten times. V usage is TRBV5-1 and J usage is TRBJ2-2, with 9 positions matching TRBD1. In germline, CDR1 is SGHRS, CDR2 YFSETQ. The trim removed 2 bases at V and 7 bases at J, leaving 6 bases unmatched. CDR3 length: 15 amino acids. This CDR3 reads CASSFDRGADGELFF. DNA for the CDR3: TGCGCCAGCAGCTTCGACAGGGGGGCTGACGGGGAGCTGTTTTTT.

In its sample, this clonotype was seen many times. The rearrangement links TRBV7-2 to TRBJ2-3; 7 bases agree with TRBD1. The germline V gene has CDR1 SGHTA and CDR2 FQGNSA. J lost 3 bases, V lost 5 bases, and 8 bases had no gene match. This CDR3 comprises 15 residues. CDR3 residues: CASSQDQGVTDTQYF. CDR3 bases: TGTGCCAGCAGCCAGGATCAGGGGGTGACAGATACGCAGTATTTT.

The chain is built from TRBV12-3 or TRBV12-4 and TRBJ1-2, with 8 positions matching TRBD1. Germline trimming cut 6 bases from V and 1 base from J; bases unmatched to any gene: 13. The CDR3 is 17 residues long. The DNA for the CDR3 is TGTGCCAGCAGCGCCTACAATAGACAGGGGCTTAACTATGGCTACACCTTC. This gives the protein CASSAYNRQGLNYGYTF.

There are a few counts of this clonotype. The CDR3 DNA is TGTGCCAGCAGCTTGGACGGGGCCAATGAGCAGTTCTTC. Its protein product is CASSLDGANEQFF. The chain combines TRBV7-6 with TRBJ2-1; either TRBD1 or TRBD2 may supply D (5 bases each). The germline CDR1 and CDR2 sequences are SGHVS and FNYEAQ. This CDR3 has 13 amino acids. V lost 3 bases and J 6 bases, leaving 9 bases between the germline ends.

This clonotype was observed many times. The CDR3 sequence is CASTQWPGNTIYF. The CDR3 bases are TGTGCCAGCACCCAGTGGCCTGGAAACACCATATATTTT. The chain recombines TRBV7-9 with TRBJ1-3; D gene ambiguous. This CDR3 is 13 amino acids long. CDR1 SEHNR and CDR2 FQNEAQ come from the germline V gene (reference sequence). Trimming stripped 7 bases from V and 2 bases from J, with 9 bases between.

The chain carries TRBV7-4 and TRBJ2-1; D gene uncertain. The germline V and J ends were trimmed by 5 bases and 7 bases, with 15 bases remaining between them. Per the germline V gene, CDR1 is SGHVT and CDR2 is SQSDAQ. The CDR3 runs 14 residues. CDR3 residues: CASSVLQFRNEQFF. The CDR3 region has the DNA TGTGCCAGCAGCGTCCTGCAGTTTCGTAATGAGCAGTTCTTC.

A few counts support this clonotype. The chain is built from TRBV12-3 or TRBV12-4 and TRBJ2-3; D is unresolved. The CDR3 is 17 amino acids. V was trimmed by 7 bases and J by 0 bases, leaving 20 bases between them. CDR3 nucleotide sequence: TGTGCCAGCACCTCCCGAGGAAATTTGTATAGCACAGATACGCAGTATTTT. Amino acids: CASTSRGNLYSTDTQYF.

The chain combines TRBV7-4 with TRBJ2-7; D uncertain. Germline V gene lookup returns CDR1 SGHVT and CDR2 SQSDAQ. The CDR3 runs to 12 residues. Trimming cost V 5 bases and J 0 bases, with 5 bases left between them. The CDR3 region has the DNA TGTGCCAGCAGCCCTTGCTCCTACGAGCAGTACGTC. Protein: CASSPCSYEQYV.